This T cell receptor beta chain was identified during a study of regulatory T cells in long-lasting Graves disease. To make TCR beta libraries, researchers used iRepertoire HTBI primers and Arm-PCR of CDR3 regions. MiXCR, applied by TCRdb to the multiplex PCR reads, yields one record per CDR3 protein. The table shows approximately 560,000 distinct CDR3 sequences, with about 15% occurring only once. Comment on this clonotype: Antigen specificity is unknown.

Documented time point: newly diagnosed GD, antithyroid drugs for less than 3 months. Researchers made the TCR library from RNA that was extracted from PBMCs. Findings of the study overall: With a few thousand shared public clonotypes, persistent patients exceeded new patients, who shared just over 950. Persistent Graves' patients showed less TCR diversity than newly diagnosed ones.

These data were also reused for a study on T cells in Graves' hyperthyroidism and ophthalmopathy. Per that paper: The primer set for the first-round RT-PCR of the TCR CDR3 was HTBI.

The sample here was peripheral blood mononuclear cells (PBMCs), taken at new diagnosis, from a patient treated with antithyroid drugs. The sequence was obtained from a man aged 18 to 29 with Graves disease.

DNA for the CDR3: TGTGCCAGCAGTTACTCTGACGGGGGAGCCCAGCATTTT. It is translated as CASSYSDGGAQHF. The chain joins TRBV6-5 to TRBJ1-5; tentatively, D is TRBD1 (5 bases). Germline CDR1 MNHEY, CDR2 SVGAGI. The V gene lost 0 bases and the J gene lost 11 bases, with 11 bases spanning the gap. CDR3 length: 13 amino acids.